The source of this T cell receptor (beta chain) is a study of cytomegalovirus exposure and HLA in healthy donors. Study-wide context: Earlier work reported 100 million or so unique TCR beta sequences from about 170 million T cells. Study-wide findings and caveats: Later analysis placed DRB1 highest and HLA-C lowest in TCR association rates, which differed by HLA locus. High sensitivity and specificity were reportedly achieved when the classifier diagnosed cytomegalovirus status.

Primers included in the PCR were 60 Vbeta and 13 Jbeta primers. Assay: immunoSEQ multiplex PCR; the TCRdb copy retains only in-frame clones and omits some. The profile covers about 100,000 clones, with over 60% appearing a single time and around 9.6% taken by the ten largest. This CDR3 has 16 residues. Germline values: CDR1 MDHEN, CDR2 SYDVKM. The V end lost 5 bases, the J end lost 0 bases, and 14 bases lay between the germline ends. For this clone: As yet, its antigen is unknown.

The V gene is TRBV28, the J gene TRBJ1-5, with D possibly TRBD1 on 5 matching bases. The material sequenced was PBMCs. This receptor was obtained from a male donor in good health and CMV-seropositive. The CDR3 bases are TGTGCCAGCAGTGGGGGGGGGAAATATAGCAATCAGCCCCAGCATTTT. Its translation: CASSGGGKYSNQPQHF. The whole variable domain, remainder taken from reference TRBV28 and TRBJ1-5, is DVKVTQSSRYLVKRTGEKVFLECVQDMDHENMFWYRQDPGLGLRLIYFSYDVKMKEKGDIPEGYSVSREKKERFSLILESASTNQTSMYLCASSGGGKYSNQPQHFGDGTRLSIL.